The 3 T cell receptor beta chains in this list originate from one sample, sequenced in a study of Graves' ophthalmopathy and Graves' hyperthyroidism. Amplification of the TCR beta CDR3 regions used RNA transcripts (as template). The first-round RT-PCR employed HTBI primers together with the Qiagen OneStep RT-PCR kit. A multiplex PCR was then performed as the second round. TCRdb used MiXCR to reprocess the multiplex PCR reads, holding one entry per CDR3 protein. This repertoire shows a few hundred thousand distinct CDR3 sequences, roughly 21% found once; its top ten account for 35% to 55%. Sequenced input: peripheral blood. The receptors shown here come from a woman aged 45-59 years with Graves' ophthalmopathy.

As DNA, the CDR3 is TGTGCCAGCAGCCAGGAGCGGGGAGCTTGGGAGACCCAGTACTTC. Its translation: CASSQERGAWETQYF. V gene TRBV27 combines with J gene TRBJ2-5; 7 nucleotides align to TRBD2. CDR3 length equals 15 residues. CDR1 is MNHEY and CDR2 is SMNVEV in the germline V gene (reference sequence). Trimming cost V 6 bases and J 5 bases; bases outside gene matches: 12.

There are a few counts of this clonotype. The CDR3 DNA reads TGTGCCAGCAGCTTGCACGGACAGGGGCCCTACGAGCAGTACTTC. Its translation: CASSLHGQGPYEQYF. The chain recombines TRBV7-2 with TRBJ2-7; 9 bases are a match to TRBD1. CDR1 and CDR2 (germline): SGHTA, FQGNSA. The CDR3 covers 15 residues. The J segment lost 2 bases and the V segment lost 3 bases, leaving 5 bases of the junction unmatched.

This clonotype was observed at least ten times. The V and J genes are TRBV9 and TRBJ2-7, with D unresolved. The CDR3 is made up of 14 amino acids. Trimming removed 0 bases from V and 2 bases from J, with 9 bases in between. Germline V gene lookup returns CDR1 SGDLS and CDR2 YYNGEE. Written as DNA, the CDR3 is TGTGCCAGCAGCGTAGGCCAACGAACCTACGAGCAGTACTTC. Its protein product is CASSVGQRTYEQYF. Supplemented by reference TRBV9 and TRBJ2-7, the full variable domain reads DSGVTQTPKHLITATGQRVTLRCSPRSGDLSVYWYQQSLDQGLQFLIQYYNGEERAKGNILERFSAQQFPDLHSELNLSSLELGDSALYFCASSVGQRTYEQYFGPGTRLTVT.